Presented here are 28 T cell receptor beta chains from one specimen sequenced in a study of shared clonotypes between healthy human individuals. Here immunoSEQ multiplex PCR was the method, and the copy in TCRdb shows in-frame clones only, minus some. The sample carries more than 2,000,000 clones, over 90% recorded once. The sequencing input was naive CD4+ T cells from PBMCs. As to subset: CD45RA+ positively selected. Receptors originate from a man between 18 and 35 years old in good health. Some clones in this sample may be carry-over from other donors' samples.

J is TRBJ2-7 and V is TRBV19; 11 nucleotides line up with TRBD2. CDR1 is LNHDA, CDR2 SQIVND, per germline (reference sequence). The CDR3 has 14 residues. J gave up 3 bases and V 5 bases, and 3 bases lay outside the gene matches. CDR3 amino acids: CASSQLAGVYEQYF. CDR3 nucleotides: TGTGCCAGTAGTCAACTAGCGGGAGTCTACGAGCAGTACTTC.

The rearrangement uses TRBV10-3 and TRBJ2-5; TRBD2 might be the D (6 bases). Germline-derived CDR1 and CDR2 are ENHRY and SYGVKD. With 5 bases removed from V and 5 bases from J, the gap between germline ends came to 21 bases. The CDR3 loop spans 16 amino acids. Here the CDR3 DNA reads TGTGCCATCAGTTCCCGAGCGGGTTTGGTCGGGGAGACCCAGTACTTC. It translates to CAISSRAGLVGETQYF.

The chain couples TRBV5-1 to TRBJ2-7, with 9 bases matching TRBD1. Germline CDR1 SGHRS, CDR2 YFSETQ. The V and J ends lost 4 bases and 0 bases, in that order; junction bases with no gene match: 5. This CDR3 spans 15 amino acids. CDR3 amino acids: CASSIQQGASYEQYF. The CDR3 DNA follows: TGCGCCAGCAGCATCCAACAGGGGGCCTCCTACGAGCAGTACTTC.

The rearrangement links TRBV11-2 to TRBJ1-6; possibly TRBD1 for D (5 bases). Germline V lookup: CDR1 SGHAT, CDR2 FQNNGV. This CDR3 region has 17 residues. The V end was cut by 0 bases, the J end by 0 bases, with 9 bases between. CDR3 in amino acids: CASSLDRGSSYNSPLHF. CDR3 nucleotides: TGTGCCAGCAGCTTAGATCGGGGGAGCTCCTATAATTCACCCCTCCACTTT.

The chain couples TRBV5-1 to TRBJ2-1; TRBD1 might be the D (6 bases). Deletions cut 3 bases from V and 6 bases from J, with 10 bases between. The CDR3 extends over 13 amino acids. The germline V gene encodes CDR1 SGHRS and CDR2 YFSETQ. The CDR3 protein is CASSSQDSNEQFF. The CDR3 nucleotides read TGCGCCAGCAGCTCCCAGGACAGCAATGAGCAGTTCTTC. Complete variable domain (other parts from reference TRBV5-1 and TRBJ2-1): KAGVTQTPRYLIKTRGQQVTLSCSPISGHRSVSWYQQTPGQGLQFLFEYFSETQRNKGNFPGRFSGRQFSNSRSEMNVSTLELGDSALYLCASSSQDSNEQFFGPGTRLTVL.

This clone was seen just once. This rearrangement joins TRBV9 to TRBJ2-3; 11 bases align to TRBD2. The CDR3 sequence is 14 residues long. J was trimmed by 6 bases and V by 4 bases; bases with no gene match: 4. Germline-derived CDR1 and CDR2 are SGDLS and YYNGEE. The CDR3 sequence is CASSSLAGVDTQYF. The DNA of the CDR3 is TGTGCCAGCAGCTCACTAGCGGGAGTGGATACGCAGTATTTT.

DNA for the CDR3: TGTGCCAGCAGCAAAGAAAGCGCCCTGTTGGCGGAGACCCAGTACTTC. Translation gives CASSKESALLAETQYF. J is TRBJ2-5 and V is TRBV21-1; the D call in the table, TRBD2, was not verified against the DNA. TRBV21-1 is an annotated pseudogene. This CDR3 comprises 16 residues.

Turning to this clone: The sample contains more than one DNA sequence encoding this CDR3. This sequence joins TRBV5-1 and TRBJ2-7; possible D gene TRBD2, 5 bases. Germline CDR1 and CDR2: SGHRS and YFSETQ. This CDR3 region has 13 residues. The V end lost 1 base, the J end lost 2 bases, and 7 bases lay between the germline ends. The DNA for the CDR3 is TGCGCCAGCAGCTTGCCCGGGGCCTACGAGCAGTACTTC. The encoded protein is CASSLPGAYEQYF. Complete variable domain (other parts from reference TRBV5-1 and TRBJ2-7): KAGVTQTPRYLIKTRGQQVTLSCSPISGHRSVSWYQQTPGQGLQFLFEYFSETQRNKGNFPGRFSGRQFSNSRSEMNVSTLELGDSALYLCASSLPGAYEQYFGPGTRLTVT.

This sequence joins TRBV5-8 and TRBJ1-4; 8 positions match TRBD1. V was pared by 4 bases and J by 10 bases, with 9 bases of the junction left unmatched. This CDR3 has 14 amino acids. The germline gives CDR1 SGHTS, CDR2 YDEGEE. CDR3 loop: CASSPRQGMGKLFF. The CDR3 DNA follows: TGTGCCAGCAGCCCTAGACAGGGGATGGGAAAACTGTTTTTT.

V usage is TRBV14 and J usage is TRBJ2-1, with D maybe TRBD2 (6 bases). The V gene lost 4 bases and the J gene lost 11 bases, with 15 bases spanning the gap. Per germline, CDR1 SGHDN and CDR2 FVKESK. CDR3 size: 13 residues. Written as DNA, the CDR3 is TGTGCCAGCAGCCGAATTAGCGGAGCTAAGCAGTTCTTC. Its translation is CASSRISGAKQFF. The variable domain in full, completed from reference TRBV14 and TRBJ2-1, reads EAGVTQFPSHSVIEKGQTVTLRCDPISGHDNLYWYRRVMGKEIKFLLHFVKESKQDESGMPNNRFLAERTGGTYSTLKVQPAELEDSGVYFCASSRISGAKQFFGPGTRLTVL.

This clone was counted a single time. The same CDR3 can be traced to other DNA sequences in this sample. The genes are TRBV28 and TRBJ2-1; 10 bases agree with TRBD2. V trimming: 5 bases; J trimming: 4 bases; junction bases outside the gene matches: 2. The germline gives CDR1 MDHEN, CDR2 SYDVKM. The CDR3 totals 14 residues. The chain's CDR3 is CASSLSGGYNEQFF. DNA for the CDR3: TGTGCCAGCAGTCTTAGCGGGGGGTACAATGAGCAGTTCTTC.

This sequence joins TRBV7-9 and TRBJ1-2; perhaps TRBD1 as D (5 bases). Germline CDR1 is SEHNR and CDR2 is FQNEAQ (reference sequence). The CDR3 spans 13 residues. V was cut by 0 bases and J by 5 bases, with 7 bases left in between. CDR3 bases: TGTGCCAGCAGCTTAGCCAGGGCATATGGCTACACCTTC. Translation: CASSLARAYGYTF.

The chain uses TRBV28 and TRBJ2-3; D possibly corresponds to TRBD2 (6 bases). The CDR3 is made up of 12 amino acids. V gave up 10 bases and J gave up 0 bases, with 8 bases separating them. From germline, CDR1 is MDHEN and CDR2 SYDVKM. CDR3 sequence: CAMGGSTDTQYF. CDR3 DNA sequence: TGTGCCATGGGGGGTAGCACAGATACGCAGTATTTT.

The CDR3 DNA is TGCGCCAGCAGCCCCCGACTAGCGGGAGCCCAAGAGACCCAGTACTTC. This sequence encodes CASSPRLAGAQETQYF. The chain employs TRBV5-1 and TRBJ2-5; TRBD2 matches 12 bases. The CDR3 is made up of 16 amino acids. CDR1 is SGHRS, CDR2 YFSETQ, per germline. J gave up 1 base and V 4 bases, and 5 bases lay outside the gene matches.

The sample holds one count of this clone. The rearrangement joins TRBV28 to TRBJ2-1; 8 bases match TRBD2. Germline V lookup: CDR1 MDHEN, CDR2 SYDVKM. CDR3 length: 16 residues. The J segment lost 2 bases and the V segment lost 6 bases, leaving 9 bases of the junction unmatched. The CDR3 sequence: CASRHGSGTAYNEQFF. CDR3 coding DNA: TGTGCCAGCAGGCACGGTAGCGGGACCGCCTACAATGAGCAGTTCTTC.

The chain recombines TRBV7-2 with TRBJ2-7; 10 bases fit TRBD1. The V and J ends lost 8 bases and 6 bases, in that order; junction bases with no gene match: 10. This CDR3 contains 14 residues. Germline V gene sequence: CDR1 SGHTA, CDR2 FQGNSA. The CDR3 protein is CASGRDRGAGEQYF. As DNA, the CDR3 is TGTGCCAGCGGCCGGGACAGGGGAGCTGGCGAGCAGTACTTC.

Regarding this clone: The same CDR3 can be traced to other DNA sequences in this sample. The rearrangement joins TRBV5-1 to TRBJ1-5; D is possibly TRBD1 (5 bases). The CDR3 sequence is 14 residues long. The V end was cut by 3 bases, the J end by 1 base, with 8 bases between. Germline V gene lookup returns CDR1 SGHRS and CDR2 YFSETQ. The CDR3 reads CASSSGGSNQPQHF. CDR3 nucleotides: TGCGCCAGCAGCTCCGGGGGAAGCAATCAGCCCCAGCATTTT.

Notes on this clone: In the same sample, other DNA sequences code for this CDR3. J is TRBJ2-5 and V is TRBV7-2, with TRBD1 matching 9 bases. Germline CDR1 SGHTA, CDR2 FQGNSA. The CDR3 contains 13 residues. V shed 5 bases and J 5 bases; nucleotides not matched to a gene: 3. This CDR3 is CASSRDREETQYF. Here the CDR3 DNA reads TGTGCCAGCAGCCGGGACAGGGAGGAGACCCAGTACTTC.

Points on this clone: Distinct nucleotide sequences in the sample also encode this CDR3. The chain couples TRBV28 to TRBJ1-1; D unresolved. Germline CDR1 MDHEN, CDR2 SYDVKM. This CDR3 is built from 15 residues. Trimming pared 6 bases from V and 1 base from J, leaving 15 bases between. The CDR3 coding sequence is TGTGCCAGCAGCATTCTCCTTAGGGCGAACACTGAAGCTTTCTTT. Protein sequence: CASSILLRANTEAFF.

The chain is built from TRBV6-1 and TRBJ2-3, with 7 bases aligning to TRBD2. V gave up 4 bases and J gave up 5 bases; unmatched junction bases: 6. Germline loops: CDR1 MNHNS, CDR2 SASEGT. CDR3 size: 14 residues. Here the CDR3 reads CASSVGEGRDTQYF. Here the CDR3 DNA reads TGTGCCAGCAGTGTGGGGGAGGGCCGAGATACGCAGTATTTT.

This rearrangement joins TRBV19 to TRBJ1-2; D call uncertain. The CDR3 totals 15 residues. V dropped 3 bases and J dropped 0 bases, with 11 bases sitting between them. CDR1 LNHDA and CDR2 SQIVND come from the germline V gene (reference sequence). CDR3 DNA: TGTGCCAGTAGTATGCCCGCGGGAGCTAACTATGGCTACACCTTC. Its protein product is CASSMPAGANYGYTF.

This chain joins TRBV19 and TRBJ1-5; D call uncertain. The V end lost 0 bases, the J end lost 4 bases, and 13 bases lay between the germline ends. Germline loops: CDR1 LNHDA, CDR2 SQIVND (reference sequence). The CDR3 covers 16 residues. CDR3 DNA sequence: TGTGCCAGTAGTATAGAACCGGGGTCAGGAAATCAGCCCCAGCATTTT. Translation gives CASSIEPGSGNQPQHF.

J is TRBJ1-5 and V is TRBV10-3; no reliable D call. The CDR3 runs to 12 residues. CDR1 ENHRY and CDR2 SYGVKD come from the germline V gene. Trimming shortened V by 6 bases and J by 5 bases, and 8 bases separated the two germline ends. This CDR3 is CAISPSDQPQHF. For the CDR3, the DNA is TGTGCCATCAGCCCCAGTGATCAGCCCCAGCATTTT.

The rearrangement uses TRBV6-1 and TRBJ1-2, with 9 bases that match TRBD1. Germline lookup yields CDR1 MNHNS and CDR2 SASEGT. This CDR3 is 15 amino acids long. V trimming: 2 bases; J trimming: 1 base; junction bases outside the gene matches: 2. In nucleotides, the CDR3 is TGTGCCAGCAGTGAACCGGGACAGGGTAACTATGGCTACACCTTC. It codes for CASSEPGQGNYGYTF.

The chain recombines TRBV30 with TRBJ1-5; 7 positions match TRBD1. Trimming removed 3 bases from V and 5 bases from J; junction bases left unmatched: 4. This CDR3 has 13 amino acids. CDR1 and CDR2 from the germline V gene are GTSNPN and SVGIG (reference sequence). The CDR3 DNA sequence: TGTGCCTGGAGGGGCCAGGGGGATCAGCCCCAGCATTTT. Amino acids: CAWRGQGDQPQHF.

The chain carries TRBV11-2 and TRBJ2-7; maybe TRBD2 (6 bases). V was trimmed by 6 bases and J by 7 bases, leaving 16 bases between them. Germline CDR1 is SGHAT and CDR2 is FQNNGV. This CDR3 has 13 residues. The CDR3 is CASSPRGAGEQYF. The CDR3 DNA follows: TGTGCCAGCAGTCCCCGCGGGGCGGGGGAGCAGTACTTC.

The chain has TRBV15 and TRBJ2-5; the match to TRBD2 covers 13 bases. Germline V gene sequence: CDR1 LNHNV, CDR2 YYDKDF (reference sequence). This CDR3 has 16 residues. After removal of 4 bases from V and 4 bases from J, the junction contained 6 bases not matched to a gene. CDR3 region: CATSNRLAGGLETQYF. The CDR3 region has the DNA TGTGCCACCAGCAACCGACTAGCGGGAGGCTTAGAGACCCAGTACTTC. The full variable domain, with the rest looked up from reference TRBV15 and TRBJ2-5, is DAMVIQNPRYQVTQFGKPVTLSCSQTLNHNVMYWYQQKSSQAPKLLFHYYDKDFNNEADTPDNFQSRRPNTSFCFLDIRSPGLGDTAMYLCATSNRLAGGLETQYFGPGTRLLVL.

J is TRBJ1-2 and V is TRBV28; TRBD1 aligns across 7 bases. J lost 2 bases, V lost 2 bases, and 5 bases had no gene match. The CDR3 has 15 amino acids. The germline CDR1 and CDR2 sequences are MDHEN and SYDVKM. In DNA, the CDR3 is TGTGCCAGCAGTTTAAGCCGGACAGGCAACTATGGCTACACCTTC. It is translated as CASSLSRTGNYGYTF.